These 10 T cell receptor beta chains originate from one sample sequenced in a study of T-cell reconstitution after alpha-beta-depleted transplantation in children. TCRbeta library preparation incorporated unique molecular identifiers. TCRdb independently ran MiXCR on the PCR reads; one entry per CDR3 protein. The data show about 98,000 distinct CDR3 sequences, with about a quarter seen just once and about a fifth held by the top ten. Sequenced here: PBMCs, sampled before TCRalphabeta/CD19-depleted stem cell transplant. The receptor set was obtained from a boy aged 2 to 10 with acute lymphoblastic leukemia, due to receive a stem cell transplant.

The chain joins TRBV6-5 to TRBJ1-1; D may be TRBD1 (6 bases). This CDR3 spans 15 amino acids. V dropped 0 bases and J dropped 3 bases, with 11 bases sitting between them. Germline V gives CDR1 MNHEY, CDR2 SVGAGI. The CDR3 loop reads CASSYSTGRDTEAFF. The CDR3 bases are TGTGCCAGCAGTTACTCTACAGGGAGGGACACTGAAGCTTTCTTT.

The V and J genes are TRBV7-9 and TRBJ2-7, with a weak D call TRBD2 (6 bases). Per the germline V gene, CDR1 is SEHNR and CDR2 is FQNEAQ (reference sequence). V shed 4 bases and J shed 3 bases, with 13 bases lying between them. The CDR3 is 14 residues long. CDR3 sequence (DNA): TGTGCCAGCAGCTCCGGGACTCCAAGCTACGAGCAGTACTTC. It codes for CASSSGTPSYEQYF. Full variable domain (missing parts from reference TRBV7-9 and TRBJ2-7): DTGVSQNPRHKITKRGQNVTFRCDPISEHNRLYWYRQTLGQGPEFLTYFQNEAQLEKSRLLSDRFSAERPKGSFSTLEIQRTEQGDSAMYLCASSSGTPSYEQYFGPGTRLTVT.

J is TRBJ2-4 and V is TRBV2, with TRBD2 matching 7 bases. The CDR3 consists of 14 residues. Germline values: CDR1 SNHLY, CDR2 FYNNEI. V lost 7 bases to trimming and J lost 6 bases; unmatched junction nucleotides: 9. This CDR3 is CASTLTSSGNIQYF. The DNA for the CDR3 is TGTGCCAGCACCCTTACGTCTAGCGGAAACATTCAGTACTTC.

This clonotype was counted at least ten times. The J gene is TRBJ2-7, the V gene TRBV27; 11 bases match TRBD2. This CDR3 contains 13 residues. J was trimmed by 4 bases and V by 11 bases; bases with no gene match: 7. Per germline, CDR1 MNHEY and CDR2 SMNVEV (reference sequence). CDR3 in DNA: TGTGCCTCCTCCGGGACTAGCGGTTACGAGCAGTACTTC. Translation gives CASSGTSGYEQYF.

J is TRBJ2-1 and V is TRBV29-1; TRBD2 agrees at 7 bases. The CDR3 length is 15 residues. CDR1 and CDR2 from the germline V gene are SQVTM and ANQGSEA. Trimming removed 3 bases from V and 2 bases from J; junction bases left unmatched: 7. Written as DNA, the CDR3 is TGCAGCGTTGATGCTAGCGGCTTCCCCTACAATGAGCAGTTCTTC. Translation gives CSVDASGFPYNEQFF.

This clonotype was counted between two and nine times. This chain joins TRBV4-1 and TRBJ2-3; D gene ambiguous. This CDR3 region has 15 residues. V was trimmed by 0 bases and J by 1 base, leaving 8 bases between them. CDR1 is MGHRA and CDR2 is YSYEKL in the germline V gene. The CDR3 loop reads CASSQDKIGTDTQYF. The CDR3 DNA sequence: TGCGCCAGCAGCCAAGACAAGATCGGCACAGATACGCAGTATTTT.

This clonotype was observed a few times. The V gene is TRBV5-6, the J gene TRBJ1-5; D is undetermined. The CDR3 contains 14 residues. The germline V gene encodes CDR1 SGHDT and CDR2 YYEEEE. The V and J ends lost 4 bases and 1 base respectively, with 9 bases between them. CDR3 coding DNA: TGTGCCAGCAGCCGGAGATGGAGCAATCAGCCCCAGCATTTT. This translates into CASSRRWSNQPQHF.

This clonotype was seen more than once but under ten times. This rearrangement joins TRBV5-1 to TRBJ1-2, with D maybe TRBD1 (5 bases). Per the germline V gene, CDR1 is SGHRS and CDR2 is YFSETQ. Deletions cut 1 base from V and 2 bases from J, with 12 bases between. This CDR3 has 15 residues. CDR3 sequence: CASSLQEGTNYGYTF. DNA for the CDR3: TGCGCCAGCAGCTTGCAGGAGGGGACCAACTATGGCTACACCTTC.

This clonotype was seen only a few times. The chain has TRBV4-2 and TRBJ2-6; 11 nucleotides agree with TRBD2. Germline V gene lookup returns CDR1 LGHNA and CDR2 YNFKEQ. V dropped 5 bases and J dropped 5; count of bases not matched to a gene: 20. CDR3 length: 21 residues. CDR3 protein: CASSERLGTSGAETRANVLTF. As DNA, the CDR3 is TGTGCCAGCAGCGAGCGCCTAGGGACTAGCGGAGCTGAGACTCGGGCCAACGTCCTGACTTTC.

V is TRBV5-6 and J is TRBJ2-3, with 10 bases aligning to TRBD1. J gave up 4 bases and V 4 bases, and 6 bases lay outside the gene matches. The CDR3 loop spans 15 amino acids. Germline lookup yields CDR1 SGHDT and CDR2 YYEEEE. This chain's CDR3 is CASSPTGGFADTQYF. The CDR3 bases are TGTGCCAGCAGCCCGACAGGGGGCTTCGCAGATACGCAGTATTTT.